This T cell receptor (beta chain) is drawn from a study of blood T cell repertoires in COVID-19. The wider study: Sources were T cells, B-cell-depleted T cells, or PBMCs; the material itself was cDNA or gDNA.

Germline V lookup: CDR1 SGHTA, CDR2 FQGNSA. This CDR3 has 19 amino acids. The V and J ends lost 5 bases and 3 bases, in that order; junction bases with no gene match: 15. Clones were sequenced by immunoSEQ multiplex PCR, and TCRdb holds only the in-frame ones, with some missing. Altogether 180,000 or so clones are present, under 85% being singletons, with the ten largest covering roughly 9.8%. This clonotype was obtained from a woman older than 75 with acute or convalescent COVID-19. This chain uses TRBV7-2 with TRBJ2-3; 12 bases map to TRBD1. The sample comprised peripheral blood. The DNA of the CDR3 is TGTGCCAGCAGCGTCACCGGCTCCGGGACAGGGGGCGAGACAGATACGCAGTATTTT. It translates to CASSVTGSGTGGETDTQYF.